The source of this T cell receptor (beta chain) is a study of CD8+CD57+ T cells in acquired aplastic anemia. The overall study: Sorted CD4+ and CD8+ cells yielded around 3.2 ug of DNA on average.

Genomic DNA acted as the template from which TCR beta VDJ combination and CDR3 sequence profiling were carried out. TCRdb re-derived calls from the reads in MiXCR, one entry per CDR3 protein. In the table there are approximately 100,000 distinct CDR3 sequences, 65% to 70% of which are singletons. Patients included in sequencing had previously demonstrated CD8+CD57+ cell expansion by flow cytometry. Every patient had severe acquired aplastic anemia. In regard to this clonotype: Its antigen is as yet unknown.

V was clipped by 4 bases and J by 5 bases, with 9 bases between them. The CDR3 extends over 13 amino acids. Germline V gene sequence: CDR1 SGHTA, CDR2 FQGTGA. Study outcomes and limitations: Comparison of patients with controls identified roughly 27 shared CD8+ CDR3 sequences.

Sequenced sample: sorted CD4+, CD8+, or CD8+CD57+ T cells (not recorded which) from PBMCs. This clonotype originated in a human donor with aplastic anemia. The J gene is TRBJ2-1, the V gene TRBV7-3, with D uncertain. The CDR3 is CASSWGFNNEQFF. The CDR3 DNA is TGTGCCAGCAGCTGGGGTTTTAACAATGAGCAGTTCTTC.